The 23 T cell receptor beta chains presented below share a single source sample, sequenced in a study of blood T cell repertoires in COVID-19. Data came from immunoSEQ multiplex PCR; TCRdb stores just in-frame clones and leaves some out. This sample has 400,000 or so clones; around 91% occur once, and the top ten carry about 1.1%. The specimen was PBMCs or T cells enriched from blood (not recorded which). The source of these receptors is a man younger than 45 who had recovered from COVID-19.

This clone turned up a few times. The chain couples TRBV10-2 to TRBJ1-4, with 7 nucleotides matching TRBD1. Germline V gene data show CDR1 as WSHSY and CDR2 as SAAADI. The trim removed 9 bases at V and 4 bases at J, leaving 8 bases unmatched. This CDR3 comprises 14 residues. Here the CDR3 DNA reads TGCGCCAGTCGGGAGACAGGGAATAATGAAAAACTGTTTTTT. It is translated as CASRETGNNEKLFF.

CDR3 region: CAISAGWSTDTQYF. CDR3 in DNA: TGTGCCATCTCGGCAGGGTGGAGTACAGATACGCAGTATTTT. The rearrangement uses TRBV10-3 and TRBJ2-3; maybe TRBD1 (5 bases). Germline loops: CDR1 ENHRY, CDR2 SYGVKD. The CDR3 has 14 amino acids. Between the trimmed V and J ends, which lost 8 bases and 3 bases, there was a span of 15 bases.

CDR3 sequence reads: CAWSGGGWETQYF. CDR3 in DNA: TGTGCCTGGAGTGGAGGGGGCTGGGAGACCCAGTACTTC. J is TRBJ2-5 and V is TRBV30; 7 nucleotides align to TRBD1. The length of the CDR3 is 13 residues. Losses at the gene ends were 1 base for V and 5 bases for J; bases not matched to a gene: 4. Germline loops: CDR1 GTSNPN, CDR2 SVGIG (reference sequence).

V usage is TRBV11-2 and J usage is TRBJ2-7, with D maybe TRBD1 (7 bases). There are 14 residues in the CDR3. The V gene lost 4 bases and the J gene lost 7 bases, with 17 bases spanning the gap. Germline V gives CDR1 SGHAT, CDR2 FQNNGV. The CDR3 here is CASSSRGAGGEQYF. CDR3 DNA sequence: TGTGCCAGCAGCTCCCGGGGAGCAGGGGGGGAGCAGTACTTC.

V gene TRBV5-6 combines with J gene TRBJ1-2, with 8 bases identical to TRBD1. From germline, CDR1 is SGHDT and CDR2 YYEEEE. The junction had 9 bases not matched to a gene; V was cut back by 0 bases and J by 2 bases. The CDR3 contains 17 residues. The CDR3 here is CASSLAVTRQGNYGYTF. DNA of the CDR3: TGTGCCAGCAGCTTGGCCGTCACAAGACAGGGGAACTATGGCTACACCTTC.

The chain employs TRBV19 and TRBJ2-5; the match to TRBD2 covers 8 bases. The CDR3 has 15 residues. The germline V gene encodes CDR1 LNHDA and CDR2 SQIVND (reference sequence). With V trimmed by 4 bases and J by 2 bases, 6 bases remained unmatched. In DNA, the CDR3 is TGTGCCAGTAGTACAGCGGGAGTGGGACAAGAGACCCAGTACTTC. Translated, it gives CASSTAGVGQETQYF.

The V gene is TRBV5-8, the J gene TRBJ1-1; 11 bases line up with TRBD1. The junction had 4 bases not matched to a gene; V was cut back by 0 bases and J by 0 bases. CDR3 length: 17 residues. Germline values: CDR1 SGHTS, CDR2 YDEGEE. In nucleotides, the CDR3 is TGTGCCAGCAGCTTGGCCGGGGGACAGGGGGTGAACACTGAAGCTTTCTTT. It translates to CASSLAGGQGVNTEAFF.

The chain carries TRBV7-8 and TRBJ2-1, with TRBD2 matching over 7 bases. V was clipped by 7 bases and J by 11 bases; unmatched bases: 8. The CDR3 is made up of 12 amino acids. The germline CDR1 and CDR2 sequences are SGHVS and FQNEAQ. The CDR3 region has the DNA TGTGCCAGCACCGAGCGGGGAGGGAAGCAGTTCTTC. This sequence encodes CASTERGGKQFF.

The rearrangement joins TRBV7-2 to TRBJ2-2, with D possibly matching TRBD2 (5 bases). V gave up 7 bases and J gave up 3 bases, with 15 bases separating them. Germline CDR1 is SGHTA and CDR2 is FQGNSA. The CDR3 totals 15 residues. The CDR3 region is CASKEGSWHTGELFF. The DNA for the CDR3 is TGTGCCAGCAAAGAAGGGAGCTGGCACACCGGGGAGCTGTTTTTT. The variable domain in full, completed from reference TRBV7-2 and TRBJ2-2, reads GAGVSQSPSNKVTEKGKDVELRCDPISGHTALYWYRQSLGQGLEFLIYFQGNSAPDKSGLPSDRFSAERTGGSVSTLTIQRTQQEDSAVYLCASKEGSWHTGELFFGEGSRLTVL.

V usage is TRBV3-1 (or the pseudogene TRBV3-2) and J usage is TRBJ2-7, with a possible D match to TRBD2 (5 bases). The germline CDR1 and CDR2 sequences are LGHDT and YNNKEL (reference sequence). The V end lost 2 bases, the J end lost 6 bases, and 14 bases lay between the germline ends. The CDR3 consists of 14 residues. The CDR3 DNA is TGTGCCAGCAGCCAATCGGCTATTGCGGGCGAGCAGTACTTC. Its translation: CASSQSAIAGEQYF.

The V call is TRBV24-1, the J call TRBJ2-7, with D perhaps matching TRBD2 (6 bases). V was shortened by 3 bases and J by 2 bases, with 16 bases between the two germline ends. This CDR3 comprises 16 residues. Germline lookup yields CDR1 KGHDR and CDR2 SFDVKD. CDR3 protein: CATSDPMREETYEQYF. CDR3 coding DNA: TGTGCCACCAGTGATCCAATGCGGGAAGAAACCTACGAGCAGTACTTC.

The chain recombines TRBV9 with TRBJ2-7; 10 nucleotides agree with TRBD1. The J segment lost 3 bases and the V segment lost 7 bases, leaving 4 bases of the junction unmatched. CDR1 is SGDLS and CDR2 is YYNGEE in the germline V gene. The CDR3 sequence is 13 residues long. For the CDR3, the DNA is TGTGCCAGCGGCCGGGACAGGGGCTACGAGCAGTACTTC. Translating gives CASGRDRGYEQYF.

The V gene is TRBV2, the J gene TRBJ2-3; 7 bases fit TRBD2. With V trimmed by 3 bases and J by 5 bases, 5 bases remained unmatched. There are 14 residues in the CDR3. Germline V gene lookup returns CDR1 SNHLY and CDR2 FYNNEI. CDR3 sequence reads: CASSEGGTIDTQYF. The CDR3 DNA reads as TGTGCCAGCAGTGAGGGAGGGACGATAGATACGCAGTATTTT.

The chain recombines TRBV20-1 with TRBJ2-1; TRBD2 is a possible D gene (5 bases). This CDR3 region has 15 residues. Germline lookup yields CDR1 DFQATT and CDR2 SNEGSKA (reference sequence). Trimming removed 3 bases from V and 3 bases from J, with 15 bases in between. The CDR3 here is CSASSGSGIYNEQFF. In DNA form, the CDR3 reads TGCAGTGCTAGTAGTGGGAGCGGAATCTACAATGAGCAGTTCTTC.

The DNA for the CDR3 is TGTGCCAGCTCACCACTACAGGGGGCTGATCAGCCCCAGCATTTT. This encodes CASSPLQGADQPQHF. The chain combines TRBV18 with TRBJ1-5; 9 positions agree with TRBD1. Looked up from germline, CDR1 is KGHSH and CDR2 is LQKENI. The CDR3 extends over 15 amino acids. The ends lost 1 base at V and 5 bases at J; junction bases unmatched: 3.

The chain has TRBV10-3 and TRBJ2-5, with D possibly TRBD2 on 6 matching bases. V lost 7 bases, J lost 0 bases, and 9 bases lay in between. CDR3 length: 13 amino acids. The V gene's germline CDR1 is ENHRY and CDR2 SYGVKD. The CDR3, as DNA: TGTGCCATCAAGGGAGGAAACCAAGAGACCCAGTACTTC. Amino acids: CAIKGGNQETQYF.

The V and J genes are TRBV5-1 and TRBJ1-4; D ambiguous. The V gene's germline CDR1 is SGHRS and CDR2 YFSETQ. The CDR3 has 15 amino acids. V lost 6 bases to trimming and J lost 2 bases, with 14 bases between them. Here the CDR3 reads CASTLGQSTNEKLFF. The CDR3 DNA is TGCGCCAGCACCCTCGGTCAATCCACTAATGAAAAACTGTTTTTT.

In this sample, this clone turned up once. The CDR3 region is CASSISGAGNTIYF. CDR3 in DNA: TGTGCCAGTAGCATCTCGGGGGCTGGAAACACCATATATTTT. The genes are TRBV19 and TRBJ1-3, with a possible D match to TRBD1 (5 bases). This CDR3 comprises 14 residues. Germline lookup yields CDR1 LNHDA and CDR2 SQIVND (reference sequence). Trimming shortened V by 6 bases and J by 2 bases, and 11 bases separated the two germline ends.

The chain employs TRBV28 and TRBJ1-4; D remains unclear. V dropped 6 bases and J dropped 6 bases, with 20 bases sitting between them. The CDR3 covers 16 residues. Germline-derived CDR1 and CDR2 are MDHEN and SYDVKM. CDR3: CASSRLFRPGDEKLFF. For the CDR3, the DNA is TGTGCCAGCAGCCGTCTGTTCAGACCCGGGGATGAAAAACTGTTTTTT.

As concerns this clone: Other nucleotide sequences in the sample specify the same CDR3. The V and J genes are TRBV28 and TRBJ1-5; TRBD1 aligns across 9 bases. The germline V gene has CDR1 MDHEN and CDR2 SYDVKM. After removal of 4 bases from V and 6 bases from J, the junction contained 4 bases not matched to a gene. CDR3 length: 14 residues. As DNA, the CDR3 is TGTGCCAGCAGTTCCCACAGGGGGCTTCAGCCCCAGCATTTT. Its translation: CASSSHRGLQPQHF. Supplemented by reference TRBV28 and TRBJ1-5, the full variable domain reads DVKVTQSSRYLVKRTGEKVFLECVQDMDHENMFWYRQDPGLGLRLIYFSYDVKMKEKGDIPEGYSVSREKKERFSLILESASTNQTSMYLCASSSHRGLQPQHFGDGTRLSIL.

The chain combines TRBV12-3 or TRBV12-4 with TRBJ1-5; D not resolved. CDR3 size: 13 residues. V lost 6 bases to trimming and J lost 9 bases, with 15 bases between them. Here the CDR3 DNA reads TGTGCCAGCAGGACCGGAGGGTCTGGGCCCCAGCATTTT. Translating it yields CASRTGGSGPQHF.

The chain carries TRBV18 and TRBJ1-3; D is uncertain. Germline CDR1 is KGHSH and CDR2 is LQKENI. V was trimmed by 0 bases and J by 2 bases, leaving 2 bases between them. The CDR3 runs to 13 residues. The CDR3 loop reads CASSPPAGNTIYF. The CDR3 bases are TGTGCCAGCTCACCACCCGCTGGAAACACCATATATTTT.

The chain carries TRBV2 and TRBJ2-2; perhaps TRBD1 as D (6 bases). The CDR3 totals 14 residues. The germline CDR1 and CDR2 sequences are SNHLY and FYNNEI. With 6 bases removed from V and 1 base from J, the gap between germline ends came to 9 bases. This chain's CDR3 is CASRVGGNTGELFF. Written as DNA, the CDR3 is TGTGCCAGCAGGGTAGGGGGGAACACCGGGGAGCTGTTTTTT.